This T cell receptor (beta chain) was recovered during a study of blood T cell repertoires in COVID-19. For the study at large: Samples taken during acute and convalescent COVID-19 were collected in the United States, Italy and Spain. PBMCs, B-cell-depleted T cells, or T cells were the source of the cDNA or gDNA that made up the material.

The CDR3 totals 18 residues. V lost 2 bases, J lost 3 bases, and 10 bases stayed unmatched. Looked up from germline, CDR1 is MNHGY and CDR2 is SVAAGI. In the original processing: Nucleated cell counts were estimated from reference gene primer amplification. Sequencing was performed with immunoSEQ multiplex PCR; in TCRdb, only in-frame clones are kept and a portion is missing. V, J and clone size were drawn from that table, and D and trimming were deduced from the DNA. Here the sample spans about 250,000 clones, about 86% being singletons. This clone has just a few counts. The chain combines TRBV6-9 with TRBJ2-7; 13 positions match TRBD2. Specimen: peripheral blood. This sequence originates from an elderly man with acute or convalescent COVID-19. This CDR3 is CASSYLLPGLAGSYEQYF. CDR3 DNA sequence: TGTGCCAGCAGTTATCTACTTCCGGGACTAGCGGGAAGCTACGAGCAGTACTTC.